The rows below give T cell receptor beta chains drawn from one sample of a study of regulatory T cells in long-lasting Graves disease. In TCRdb, the multiplex PCR reads were re-called with MiXCR into one record per CDR3 protein. The top ten hold 17% of the sample, which has 500,000 or so distinct CDR3 sequences, 12% to 15% seen once. A further study also used this sample, focusing on T cells in Graves' hyperthyroidism and ophthalmopathy.

Sequenced material: peripheral blood mononuclear cells (PBMCs), taken at new diagnosis, from a patient treated with antithyroid drugs. The source is a woman aged 45 to 65 with Graves disease. The conserved cysteine and the conserved F or W are not part of the CDR3 here. Each record gives: D gene, clone size, V gene, CDR3 protein. D genes are given only for firm matches. Some rows mark clone size as missing; the rest say once, few, many or name a class of expanded clone.

d_gene: TRBD1; abundance: many; v_gene: TRBV12-3/TRBV12-4; CDR3aa: ASSQYPDRGDTEAF
d_gene: -; abundance: few; v_gene: TRBV19; CDR3aa: ASSHLGGTYEQY
d_gene: TRBD1; abundance: -; v_gene: TRBV5-1; CDR3aa: ASSPRGPPGQGFNEQY
d_gene: -; abundance: many; v_gene: TRBV2; CDR3aa: ASSEALGGRQPQH
d_gene: -; abundance: -; v_gene: TRBV28; CDR3aa: ASRKPGGRTGELF
d_gene: TRBD1; abundance: many; v_gene: TRBV6-5; CDR3aa: ASSYSQGGSNQPQH
d_gene: -; abundance: many; v_gene: TRBV20-1; CDR3aa: SAEISGNTDTQY
d_gene: -; abundance: many; v_gene: TRBV5-1; CDR3aa: ASSLAVDSLNTGELF
d_gene: -; abundance: many; v_gene: TRBV6-2/TRBV6-3; CDR3aa: ASTNRPQGSSYEQY
d_gene: -; abundance: -; v_gene: TRBV4-2; CDR3aa: ASSQESSGSSYEQY
d_gene: -; abundance: many; v_gene: TRBV7-2; CDR3aa: ASSETLSDTQY
d_gene: -; abundance: many; v_gene: TRBV20-1; CDR3aa: SAPDRDNEKLF
d_gene: -; abundance: few; v_gene: TRBV5-4; CDR3aa: ASSLGREPYEQY
d_gene: -; abundance: many; v_gene: TRBV11-2; CDR3aa: ASSPESGPGETQY
d_gene: -; abundance: -; v_gene: TRBV28; CDR3aa: ASKGVPRPENTEAF
d_gene: TRBD1; abundance: many; v_gene: TRBV6-5; CDR3aa: ASSFKTGTATEAF
d_gene: -; abundance: many; v_gene: TRBV29-1; CDR3aa: SVGSSTGYT
d_gene: -; abundance: many; v_gene: TRBV7-9; CDR3aa: ASSSQVTDTQY
d_gene: -; abundance: -; v_gene: TRBV28; CDR3aa: ASSSGSGTDSEKLF
d_gene: -; abundance: few; v_gene: TRBV4-2; CDR3aa: ASSQEKTGPTGELF
d_gene: TRBD1; abundance: -; v_gene: TRBV6-2/TRBV6-3; CDR3aa: ASSYSLTGDQPQH
d_gene: -; abundance: -; v_gene: TRBV12-3/TRBV12-4; CDR3aa: ASTLGWGAGPGELF
d_gene: -; abundance: few; v_gene: TRBV6-4; CDR3aa: ASSDSIKGWGTSPTTNEKLF
d_gene: -; abundance: few; v_gene: TRBV25-1; CDR3aa: ASKVFTDTQY
d_gene: TRBD2; abundance: -; v_gene: TRBV19; CDR3aa: ASSIFSGSEDYNEQF
d_gene: TRBD1; abundance: few; v_gene: TRBV7-2; CDR3aa: ASSYQGGVNQPQH
d_gene: -; abundance: once; v_gene: TRBV20-1; CDR3aa: SAPDSDINEQF
d_gene: -; abundance: many; v_gene: TRBV28; CDR3aa: ASSWKTGYSNQPQH
d_gene: TRBD2; abundance: few; v_gene: TRBV9; CDR3aa: ASSPELAGREQF
d_gene: TRBD1; abundance: -; v_gene: TRBV7-9; CDR3aa: ASSLGQGSGRNTGELF